This is a list of T cell receptor beta chains from one sample in a study of blood T cells in healthy people across ages. TCRdb reprocessed the 5' RACE reads via MiXCR and lists one record per CDR3 protein. The table lists around 1,800,000 distinct CDR3 sequences, about two fifths of them singletons. Sequenced input: blood. The receptor set was obtained from a human donor in good health. CDR3s include the opening cysteine and the closing phenylalanine or tryptophan. Each record gives: clone size, V gene, J gene, D gene, CDR3 protein, CDR3 DNA. D genes are given only for firm matches. Expanded clones get a size class; other rows say once, few or many, or leave the size out.

abundance: NA; v_gene: TRBV29-1; j_gene: TRBJ1-2; d_gene: NA; CDR3aa: CSVTTEHENYGYTF; CDR3nt: TGCAGCGTTACCACAGAACATGAGAATTACGGCTACACCTTC
abundance: once; v_gene: TRBV5-1; j_gene: TRBJ2-1; d_gene: NA; CDR3aa: CASGHGQTYNEQFF; CDR3nt: TGCGCCAGCGGCCACGGACAGACCTACAATGAGCAGTTCTTC
abundance: NA; v_gene: TRBV28; j_gene: TRBJ2-5; d_gene: NA; CDR3aa: CASRRQAGETQYF; CDR3nt: TGTGCCAGTCGGCGTCAAGCGGGAGAGACCCAGTACTTC
abundance: NA; v_gene: TRBV24-1; j_gene: TRBJ2-1; d_gene: TRBD1; CDR3aa: CATSSDRGTYNEQFF; CDR3nt: TGTGCCACCAGTTCAGACAGGGGAACTTACAATGAGCAGTTCTTC
abundance: NA; v_gene: TRBV7-2; j_gene: TRBJ2-6; d_gene: NA; CDR3aa: CASSQGNSGANVLTF; CDR3nt: TGTGCCAGCTCCCAGGGGAACTCTGGGGCCAACGTCCTGACTTTC
abundance: once; v_gene: TRBV12-3/TRBV12-4; j_gene: TRBJ1-5; d_gene: NA; CDR3aa: CASSLGRTLHQPQHF; CDR3nt: TGTGCCAGCAGTTTGGGGAGGACACTCCATCAGCCCCAGCATTTT
abundance: NA; v_gene: TRBV14; j_gene: TRBJ2-2; d_gene: TRBD1; CDR3aa: CASSPWTGTHTGELFF; CDR3nt: TGTGCCAGCAGCCCTTGGACAGGGACCCACACCGGGGAGCTGTTTTTT
abundance: NA; v_gene: TRBV4-1; j_gene: TRBJ2-3; d_gene: TRBD1; CDR3aa: CASSQERQGFTDTQYF; CDR3nt: TGCGCCAGCAGCCAAGAAAGACAGGGGTTCACAGATACGCAGTATTTT
abundance: NA; v_gene: TRBV3-1; j_gene: TRBJ2-1; d_gene: TRBD1; CDR3aa: CASSQGRQGQTYNEQFF; CDR3nt: TGTGCCAGCAGCCAAGGACGACAGGGGCAAACCTACAATGAGCAGTTCTTC
abundance: NA; v_gene: TRBV7-9; j_gene: TRBJ2-3; d_gene: NA; CDR3aa: CASSSTRSTDTQYF; CDR3nt: TGTGCCAGCAGCTCGACCCGTAGCACAGATACGCAGTATTTT
abundance: NA; v_gene: TRBV6-2/TRBV6-3; j_gene: TRBJ1-1; d_gene: NA; CDR3aa: CACRRELTTEAFF; CDR3nt: TGTGCCTGCCGCCGGGAGCTCACCACTGAAGCTTTCTTT
abundance: NA; v_gene: TRBV3-1; j_gene: TRBJ2-7; d_gene: NA; CDR3aa: CASSQEDGREITYEQYF; CDR3nt: TGTGCCAGCAGCCAAGAGGACGGAAGGGAAATTACCTACGAGCAGTACTTC
abundance: NA; v_gene: TRBV29-1; j_gene: TRBJ1-2; d_gene: NA; CDR3aa: CSGRGLWGYTF; CDR3nt: TGCAGCGGCCGGGGGCTTTGGGGCTACACCTTC
abundance: few; v_gene: TRBV20-1; j_gene: TRBJ2-4; d_gene: NA; CDR3aa: CSAPREAKNIQYF; CDR3nt: TGCAGTGCCCCCAGAGAGGCCAAAAACATTCAGTACTTC
abundance: few; v_gene: TRBV5-1; j_gene: TRBJ1-2; d_gene: NA; CDR3aa: CASSPSDSYGYTF; CDR3nt: TGCGCCAGCAGTCCGTCCGACAGTTATGGCTACACCTTC